A single sample gave rise to the 4 T cell receptor beta chains below, sequenced in a study of OX40 agonist ivuxolimab in advanced cancers. Libraries came from the immunoSEQ multiplex PCR assay. In its TCRdb copy, this immuneACCESS table keeps in-frame sequences only and misses some clones. Where compared with another copy, unresolved V genes explain less than half of these, and the others have no known cause. For this sample there are about 15,000 clones; about three quarters appear just once. The ten largest clones capture 41% of the sample. Sequenced here: CD4+ or CD8+ T cells sorted from blood, sampled in a trial of the OX40 agonist ivuxolimab. These receptors all stem from an adult with an advanced solid tumor such as melanoma, head and neck, liver or kidney cancer.

This clone was seen a handful of times. The J gene is TRBJ1-3, the V gene TRBV5-6; D is undetermined. The CDR3 length is 15 residues. Germline V gene data show CDR1 as SGHDT and CDR2 as YYEEEE. The V end lost 0 bases, the J end lost 0 bases, and 7 bases lay between the germline ends. The CDR3 region is CASSLGPSSGNTIYF. For the CDR3, the DNA is TGTGCCAGCAGCTTGGGACCGAGCTCTGGAAACACCATATATTTT.

The chain carries TRBV28 and TRBJ2-7; D call uncertain. The CDR3 spans 13 residues. The ends were cut back, 3 bases at V and 6 bases at J, with 12 bases in the middle. The germline CDR1 and CDR2 sequences are MDHEN and SYDVKM. The CDR3 region is CASSFRTGGEQYF. CDR3 sequence (DNA): TGTGCCAGCAGTTTTAGGACCGGTGGCGAGCAGTACTTC. The variable domain in full, with the rest retrieved from reference TRBV28 and TRBJ2-7, is DVKVTQSSRYLVKRTGEKVFLECVQDMDHENMFWYRQDPGLGLRLIYFSYDVKMKEKGDIPEGYSVSREKKERFSLILESASTNQTSMYLCASSFRTGGEQYFGPGTRLTVT.

J is TRBJ1-2 and V is TRBV7-9, with 9 bases lining up with TRBD1. CDR1 and CDR2 (germline): SEHNR, FQNEAQ (reference sequence). This CDR3 is 16 amino acids long. V lost 5 bases, J lost 2 bases, and 9 bases stayed unmatched. The CDR3, as DNA: TGTGCCAGCAGCCCTGTAACTGGGACAGGGAACTATGGCTACACCTTC. Protein product: CASSPVTGTGNYGYTF.

The chain carries TRBV6-5 and TRBJ2-2; possible D gene TRBD1, 5 bases. Deletions cut 2 bases from V and 5 bases from J, with 6 bases between. The CDR3 is made up of 13 amino acids. Per the germline V gene, CDR1 is MNHEY and CDR2 is SVGAGI. The CDR3 sequence is CASSYGATGELFF. Written as DNA, the CDR3 is TGTGCCAGCAGTTACGGGGCTACCGGGGAGCTGTTTTTT.